This TCR beta chain was retrieved from a study of blood T cells in healthy people across ages. At the level of the study: There was about one barcoded beta molecule captured by template switching per two T cells. Study-wide results and caveats: It was not known whether donors were CMV positive (a possible confounder of expanded clonotype changes). Per-million-T-cell TCR beta diversity fell roughly linearly with age.

A second 7 to 11 cycle PCR used barcoded and J-beta primers. TCRdb reprocessed the 5' RACE reads via MiXCR and lists one record per CDR3 protein. The data contain hundreds of thousands of distinct CDR3 sequences, approximately 49% of them singletons. Each donor supplied roughly 9.2 milliliters of peripheral blood. Trimming took off 5 bases at V and 1 base at J, with 22 bases between the two ends. This CDR3 has 18 residues. In germline, CDR1 is SEHNR, CDR2 FQNEAQ (reference sequence). As for this clonotype: Its antigen is not known.

The chain recombines TRBV7-9 with TRBJ2-3, with a possible D match to TRBD2 (6 bases). The sample taken for sequencing was blood. The sequence came from a man aged 25-45 years in good health. CDR3 DNA: TGTGCCAGCAGCCCTAGACCCTCGCGGGGAAGCGGCACAGATACGCAGTATTTT. It yields the protein CASSPRPSRGSGTDTQYF.